This note documents a single T cell receptor (beta chain) sequence. Its cognate antigen is unknown. The source of the sample is a study of shared clonotypes between healthy human individuals. CDR1 and CDR2 (germline): MDHEN, SYDVKM. The CDR3 length is 14 residues. The trim removed 5 bases at V and 5 bases at J, leaving 7 bases unmatched. Whole-study results and caveats: A limitation of the genetic and exposure-history diversity represented arose from few donors.

Generated by immunoSEQ multiplex PCR, the TCRdb table keeps only in-frame clones and is missing some. The sample has approximately 500,000 clones; roughly 80% are singletons. Sequencing input: PBMCs. This sequence originates from a woman aged 40 to 50 in good health. Some clones in this sample may be carry-over from other donors' samples. The chain employs TRBV28 and TRBJ2-7, with 9 bases that match TRBD1. The chain's CDR3 is CASSQGQGGNEQYF. DNA of the CDR3: TGTGCCAGCAGTCAGGGACAGGGCGGCAACGAGCAGTACTTC.